Each of the 15 T cell receptor beta chains below was sequenced from the same sample in a study of T cell responses to AZD1222 COVID-19 vaccine. The protocol was immunoSEQ multiplex PCR, while the TCRdb copy is restricted to in-frame clones and leaves out a portion. The sample lists more than 110,000 clones; more than 75% were seen once. Sequenced here: peripheral blood, sampled 28 days after the second AZD1222 dose. The source is an adult who received the AZD1222 COVID-19 vaccine.

V is TRBV2 and J is TRBJ1-1; 8 bases are a match to TRBD1. This CDR3 is 16 amino acids long. Trimming cost V 5 bases and J 0 bases; bases outside gene matches: 8. Germline CDR1 reads SNHLY; CDR2 reads FYNNEI. CDR3 protein: CASSYPSGQVNTEAFF. The CDR3 coding sequence is TGTGCCAGCAGTTACCCCTCGGGACAGGTGAACACTGAAGCTTTCTTT.

V gene TRBV21-1 combines with J gene TRBJ1-5; whether TRBD1, the table's D call, matches the DNA was not checked. TRBV21-1 is designated a pseudogene. The CDR3 loop spans 12 amino acids. The CDR3 DNA reads as TGTGCCAGCAGCAAAGACATTCAGCCCCAGCATTTT. Amino acid sequence: CASSKDIQPQHF.

The rearrangement links TRBV30 to TRBJ1-5; no reliable D call. Germline V gene sequence: CDR1 GTSNPN, CDR2 SVGIG (reference sequence). The CDR3 extends over 11 amino acids. V lost 3 bases to trimming and J lost 9 bases, with 9 bases between them. CDR3 DNA: TGTGCCTGGAGCCTTAGTGGGCCCCAGCATTTT. Translation: CAWSLSGPQHF.

The chain employs TRBV12-3 or TRBV12-4 and TRBJ2-1; 7 bases agree with TRBD2. V lost 8 bases, J lost 7 bases, and 8 bases stayed unmatched. The CDR3 sequence is 13 residues long. CDR3 sequence: CASLRWGGNEQFF. As DNA, the CDR3 is TGTGCCAGCCTGCGCTGGGGGGGAAATGAGCAGTTCTTC.

V gene TRBV4-3 combines with J gene TRBJ2-6; TRBD1 agrees at 7 bases. CDR1 LGHNA and CDR2 YSLEER come from the germline V gene. Trimming took 7 bases from V and 3 from J; bases not matched to a gene: 12. The CDR3 loop spans 17 amino acids. The CDR3 is CASTQGHSGGGANVLTF. CDR3 DNA sequence: TGCGCCAGCACTCAGGGGCATTCAGGGGGTGGGGCCAACGTCCTGACTTTC.

The V call is TRBV7-2, the J call TRBJ2-1; 7 nucleotides agree with TRBD2. V lost 1 base, J lost 0 bases, and 3 bases stayed unmatched. Per germline, CDR1 SGHTA and CDR2 FQGNSA. CDR3 length equals 16 residues. The CDR3 spells CASSLESGGSYNEQFF. CDR3 bases: TGTGCCAGCAGCTTAGAATCGGGGGGCTCCTACAATGAGCAGTTCTTC.

The chain links TRBV28 to TRBJ1-6; tentative D call: TRBD1 (5 bases). Germline V CDR1 and CDR2: MDHEN, SYDVKM. V lost 2 bases to trimming and J lost 3 bases, with 14 bases between them. The CDR3 covers 17 residues. Here the CDR3 DNA reads TGTGCCAGCAGTTTAAGGGGCGACCTCTTCTATAATTCACCCCTCCACTTT. This sequence encodes CASSLRGDLFYNSPLHF.

The chain uses TRBV6-6 and TRBJ1-1; no clear D gene. V was shortened by 0 bases and J by 4 bases, with 3 bases between the two germline ends. The germline V gene has CDR1 MNHNY and CDR2 SVGAGI (reference sequence). The length of the CDR3 is 12 residues. The CDR3 region has the DNA TGTGCCAGCAGTTACTCGTTCACTGAAGCTTTCTTT. Its protein product is CASSYSFTEAFF.

This rearrangement joins TRBV7-2 to TRBJ1-1, with 9 bases matching TRBD1. Trimming cost V 5 bases and J 4 bases; bases outside gene matches: 5. Germline CDR1 and CDR2: SGHTA and FQGNSA. This CDR3 comprises 14 residues. CDR3 protein: CASSLQGASTEAFF. The DNA for the CDR3 is TGTGCCAGCAGCCTACAGGGGGCGAGCACTGAAGCTTTCTTT.

There are a few counts of this clone. V is TRBV3-1 (or the pseudogene TRBV3-2) and J is TRBJ1-6; unclear D gene. Per germline, CDR1 LGHDT and CDR2 YNNKEL (reference sequence). The V end lost 0 bases, the J end lost 10 bases, and 7 bases lay between the germline ends. The CDR3 runs 13 residues. CDR3 sequence: CASSQDRKSPLHF. CDR3 in DNA: TGTGCCAGCAGCCAAGATAGGAAATCACCCCTCCACTTT.

The chain carries TRBV6-2 or TRBV6-3 and TRBJ2-3, with no clear D. Deletions cut 4 bases from V and 9 bases from J, with 8 bases between. CDR3 length: 11 residues. The germline gives CDR1 MNHEY, CDR2 SVGEGT. CDR3 DNA: TGTGCCAGCAGTTTAGCCACAACGCAGTATTTT. The encoded protein is CASSLATTQYF.

V usage is TRBV6-2 or TRBV6-3 and J usage is TRBJ2-1, with TRBD2 matching over 8 bases. The CDR3 length is 13 residues. The V gene's germline CDR1 is MNHEY and CDR2 SVGEGT. V dropped 8 bases and J dropped 8; count of bases not matched to a gene: 8. CDR3 loop: CASRPGGADEQFF. The DNA for the CDR3 is TGTGCCAGCCGCCCCGGGGGGGCGGATGAGCAGTTCTTC.

The chain combines TRBV3-1 (or the pseudogene TRBV3-2) with TRBJ2-7; 9 positions match TRBD2. This CDR3 is built from 16 residues. J gave up 1 base and V 3 bases, and 7 bases lay outside the gene matches. CDR1 and CDR2 (germline): LGHDT, YNNKEL (reference sequence). The CDR3, as DNA: TGTGCCAGCAGCCAGAAGCGGACTAGCGTTTCCTACGAGCAGTACTTC. Encoded protein: CASSQKRTSVSYEQYF.

This clone occurred a few times. The rearrangement uses TRBV11-2 and TRBJ1-1; possibly TRBD1 for D (5 bases). The CDR3 sequence is 15 residues long. Trimming removed 0 bases from V and 3 bases from J, with 11 bases in between. Germline CDR1 reads SGHAT; CDR2 reads FQNNGV. The CDR3 DNA follows: TGTGCCAGCAGCTTAGAGTGGGGGGGGGACACTGAAGCTTTCTTT. The encoded protein is CASSLEWGGDTEAFF.

This rearrangement joins TRBV24-1 to TRBJ2-2, with 7 bases identical to TRBD1. CDR3 length equals 17 residues. Per the germline V gene, CDR1 is KGHDR and CDR2 is SFDVKD. V lost 5 bases, J lost 0 bases, and 8 bases stayed unmatched. CDR3 residues: CATSALTGTANTGELFF. The CDR3 DNA reads TGTGCCACCAGTGCCCTCACCGGGACAGCGAACACCGGGGAGCTGTTTTTT.